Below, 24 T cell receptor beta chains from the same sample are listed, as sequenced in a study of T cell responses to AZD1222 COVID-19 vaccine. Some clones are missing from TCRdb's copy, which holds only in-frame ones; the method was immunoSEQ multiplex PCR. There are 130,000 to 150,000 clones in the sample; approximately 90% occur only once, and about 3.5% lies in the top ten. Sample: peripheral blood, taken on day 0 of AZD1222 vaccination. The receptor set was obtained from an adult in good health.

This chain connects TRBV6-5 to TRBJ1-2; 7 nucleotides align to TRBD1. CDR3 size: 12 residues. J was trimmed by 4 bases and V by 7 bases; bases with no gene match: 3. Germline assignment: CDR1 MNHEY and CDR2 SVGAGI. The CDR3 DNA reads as TGTGCCAGCAAGGGGACAGCCTATGGCTACACCTTC. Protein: CASKGTAYGYTF.

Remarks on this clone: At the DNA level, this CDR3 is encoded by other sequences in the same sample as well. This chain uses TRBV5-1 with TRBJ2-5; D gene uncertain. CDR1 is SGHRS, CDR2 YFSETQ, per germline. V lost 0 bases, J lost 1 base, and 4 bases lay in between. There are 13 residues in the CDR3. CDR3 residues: CASSLGTQETQYF. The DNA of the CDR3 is TGCGCCAGCAGCTTGGGCACCCAAGAGACCCAGTACTTC.

The CDR3, as DNA: TGCGCCAGCAGCTTGGCGCCCTACATCTACGAGCAGTACTTC. Translating gives CASSLAPYIYEQYF. The rearrangement links TRBV5-1 to TRBJ2-7; D call uncertain. CDR1 and CDR2 (germline): SGHRS, YFSETQ. The V end lost 0 bases, the J end lost 3 bases, and 10 bases lay between the germline ends. The CDR3 loop spans 14 amino acids.

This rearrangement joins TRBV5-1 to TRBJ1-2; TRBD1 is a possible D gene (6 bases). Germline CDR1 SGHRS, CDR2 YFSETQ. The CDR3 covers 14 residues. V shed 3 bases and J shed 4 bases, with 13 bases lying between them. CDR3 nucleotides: TGCGCCAGCAGCTCAGGGGACAACTCCTATGGCTACACCTTC. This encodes CASSSGDNSYGYTF.

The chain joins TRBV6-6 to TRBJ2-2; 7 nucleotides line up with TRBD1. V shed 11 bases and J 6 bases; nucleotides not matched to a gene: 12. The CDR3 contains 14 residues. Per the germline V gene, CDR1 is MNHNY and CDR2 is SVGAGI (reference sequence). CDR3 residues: CASTGAGGSGELFF. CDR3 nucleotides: TGTGCCTCAACCGGGGCAGGGGGATCCGGGGAGCTGTTTTTT.

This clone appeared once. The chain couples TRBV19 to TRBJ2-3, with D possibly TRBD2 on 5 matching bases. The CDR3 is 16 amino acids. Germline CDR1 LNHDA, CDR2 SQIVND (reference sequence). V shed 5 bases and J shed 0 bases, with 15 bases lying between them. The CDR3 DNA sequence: TGTGCCAGTAGTGGAACAGCGGACCCAAGCACAGATACGCAGTATTTT. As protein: CASSGTADPSTDTQYF.

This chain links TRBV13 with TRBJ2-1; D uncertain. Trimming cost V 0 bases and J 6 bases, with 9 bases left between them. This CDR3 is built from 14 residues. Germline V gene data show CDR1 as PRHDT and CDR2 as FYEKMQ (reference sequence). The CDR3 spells CASSLGPVGNEQFF. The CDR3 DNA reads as TGTGCCAGCAGCTTAGGACCCGTGGGCAATGAGCAGTTCTTC. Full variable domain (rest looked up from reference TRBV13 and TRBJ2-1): AAGVIQSPRHLIKEKRETATLKCYPIPRHDTVYWYQQGPGQDPQFLISFYEKMQSDKGSIPDRFSAQQFSDYHSELNMSSLELGDSALYFCASSLGPVGNEQFFGPGTRLTVL.

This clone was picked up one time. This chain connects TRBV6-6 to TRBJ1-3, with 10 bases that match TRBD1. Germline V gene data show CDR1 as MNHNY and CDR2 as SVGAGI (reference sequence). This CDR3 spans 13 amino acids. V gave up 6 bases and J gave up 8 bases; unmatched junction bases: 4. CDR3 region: CASSRQGADTIYF. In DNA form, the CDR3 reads TGTGCCAGCAGCCGACAGGGGGCTGACACCATATATTTT.

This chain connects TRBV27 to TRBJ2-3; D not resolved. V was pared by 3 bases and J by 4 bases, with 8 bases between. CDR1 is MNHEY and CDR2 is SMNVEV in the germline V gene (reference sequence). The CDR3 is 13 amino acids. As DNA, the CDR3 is TGTGCCAGCAGTTTCCTAGGCCCAGATACGCAGTATTTT. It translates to CASSFLGPDTQYF.

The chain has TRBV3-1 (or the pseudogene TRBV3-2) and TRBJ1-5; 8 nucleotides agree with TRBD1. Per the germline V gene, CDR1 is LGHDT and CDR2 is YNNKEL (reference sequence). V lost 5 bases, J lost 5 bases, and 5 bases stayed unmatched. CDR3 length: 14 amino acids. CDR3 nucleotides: TGTGCCAGCAGCGCCGGGACAGGATATCAGCCCCAGCATTTT. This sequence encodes CASSAGTGYQPQHF.

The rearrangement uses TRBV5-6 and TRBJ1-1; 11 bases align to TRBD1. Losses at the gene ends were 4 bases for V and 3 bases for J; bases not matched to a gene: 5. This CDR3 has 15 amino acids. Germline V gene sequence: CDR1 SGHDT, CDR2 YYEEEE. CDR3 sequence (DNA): TGTGCCAGCAGCGGAACGGGACAGGGGGACACTGAAGCTTTCTTT. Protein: CASSGTGQGDTEAFF.

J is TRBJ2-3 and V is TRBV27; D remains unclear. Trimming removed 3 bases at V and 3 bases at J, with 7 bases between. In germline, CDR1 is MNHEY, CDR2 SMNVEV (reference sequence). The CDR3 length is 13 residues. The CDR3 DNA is TGTGCCAGCAGTTTTCCGACTACAGATACGCAGTATTTT. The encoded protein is CASSFPTTDTQYF.

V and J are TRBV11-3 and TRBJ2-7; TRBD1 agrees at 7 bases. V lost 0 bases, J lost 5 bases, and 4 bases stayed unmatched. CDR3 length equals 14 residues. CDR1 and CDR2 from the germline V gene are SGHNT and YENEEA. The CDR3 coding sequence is TGTGCCAGCAGCTTAGAGTGGGACAGTGACGAGCAGTACTTC. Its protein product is CASSLEWDSDEQYF.

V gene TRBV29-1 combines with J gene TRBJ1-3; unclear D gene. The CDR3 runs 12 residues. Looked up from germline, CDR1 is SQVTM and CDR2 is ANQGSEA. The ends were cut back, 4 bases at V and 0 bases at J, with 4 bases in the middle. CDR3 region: CSVGLSGNTIYF. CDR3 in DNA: TGCAGCGTTGGTCTCTCTGGAAACACCATATATTTT. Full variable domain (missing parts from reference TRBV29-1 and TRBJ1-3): SAVISQKPSRDICQRGTSLTIQCQVDSQVTMMFWYRQQPGQSLTLIATANQGSEATYESGFVIDKFPISRPNLTFSTLTVSNMSPEDSSIYLCSVGLSGNTIYFGEGSWLTVV.

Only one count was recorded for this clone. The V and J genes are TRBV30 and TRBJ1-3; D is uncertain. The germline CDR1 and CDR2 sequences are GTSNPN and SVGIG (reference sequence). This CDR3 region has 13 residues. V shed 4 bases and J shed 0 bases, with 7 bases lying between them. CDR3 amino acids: CAWTPHSGNTIYF. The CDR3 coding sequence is TGTGCCTGGACCCCGCACTCTGGAAACACCATATATTTT.

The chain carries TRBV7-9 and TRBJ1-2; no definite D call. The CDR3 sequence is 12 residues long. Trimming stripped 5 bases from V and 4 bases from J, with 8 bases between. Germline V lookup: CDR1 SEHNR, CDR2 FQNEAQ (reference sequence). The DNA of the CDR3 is TGTGCCAGCAGCCCGCATGGCTATGGCTACACCTTC. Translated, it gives CASSPHGYGYTF.

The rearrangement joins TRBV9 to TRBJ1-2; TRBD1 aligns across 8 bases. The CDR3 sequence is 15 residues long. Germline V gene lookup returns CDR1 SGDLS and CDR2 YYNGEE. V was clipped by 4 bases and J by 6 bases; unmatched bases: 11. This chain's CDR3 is CASSTYRGSMDGYTF. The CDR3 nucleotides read TGTGCCAGCAGCACCTACAGGGGGAGTATGGATGGCTACACCTTC. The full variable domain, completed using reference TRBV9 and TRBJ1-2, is DSGVTQTPKHLITATGQRVTLRCSPRSGDLSVYWYQQSLDQGLQFLIQYYNGEERAKGNILERFSAQQFPDLHSELNLSSLELGDSALYFCASSTYRGSMDGYTFGSGTRLTVV.

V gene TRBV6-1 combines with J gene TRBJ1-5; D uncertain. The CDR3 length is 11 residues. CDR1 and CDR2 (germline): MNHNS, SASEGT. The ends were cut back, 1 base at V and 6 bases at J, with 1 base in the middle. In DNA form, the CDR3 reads TGTGCCAGCAGTGAAGGTCAGCCCCAGCATTTT. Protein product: CASSEGQPQHF.

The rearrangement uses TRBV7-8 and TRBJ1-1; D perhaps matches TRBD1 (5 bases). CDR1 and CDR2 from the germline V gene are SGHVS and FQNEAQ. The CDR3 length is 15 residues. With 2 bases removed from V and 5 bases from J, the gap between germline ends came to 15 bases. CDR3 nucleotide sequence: TGTGCCAGCAGCTTAAGCTCCGGGGGAAATACTGAAGCTTTCTTT. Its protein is CASSLSSGGNTEAFF.

The CDR3 DNA sequence: TGTGCCTGGAGTGTACTTTGGGGGGACACTGAAGCTTTCTTT. This encodes CAWSVLWGDTEAFF. The rearrangement links TRBV30 to TRBJ1-1; TRBD1 might be the D (5 bases). CDR1 and CDR2 (germline): GTSNPN, SVGIG (reference sequence). V shed 0 bases and J shed 3 bases, with 11 bases lying between them. This CDR3 comprises 14 residues.

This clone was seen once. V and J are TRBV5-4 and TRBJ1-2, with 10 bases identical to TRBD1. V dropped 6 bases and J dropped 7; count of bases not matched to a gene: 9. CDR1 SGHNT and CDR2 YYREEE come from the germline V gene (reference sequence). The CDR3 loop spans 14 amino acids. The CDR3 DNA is TGTGCCAGCAACTTACCGGGACAGGGGTCTGGCTACACCTTC. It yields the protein CASNLPGQGSGYTF.

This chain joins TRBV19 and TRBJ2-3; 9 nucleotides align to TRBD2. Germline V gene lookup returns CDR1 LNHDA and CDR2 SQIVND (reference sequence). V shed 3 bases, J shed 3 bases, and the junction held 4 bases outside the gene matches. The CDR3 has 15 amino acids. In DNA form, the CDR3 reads TGTGCCAGTAGTATTGCGGGGGGGATGACAGATACGCAGTATTTT. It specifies CASSIAGGMTDTQYF.

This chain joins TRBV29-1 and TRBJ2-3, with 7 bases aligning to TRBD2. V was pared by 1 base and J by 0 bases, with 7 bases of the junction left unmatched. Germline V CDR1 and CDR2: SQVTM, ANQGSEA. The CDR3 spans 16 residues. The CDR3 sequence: CSVEAPGGGSTDTQYF. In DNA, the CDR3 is TGCAGCGTTGAAGCTCCTGGCGGGGGAAGCACAGATACGCAGTATTTT.

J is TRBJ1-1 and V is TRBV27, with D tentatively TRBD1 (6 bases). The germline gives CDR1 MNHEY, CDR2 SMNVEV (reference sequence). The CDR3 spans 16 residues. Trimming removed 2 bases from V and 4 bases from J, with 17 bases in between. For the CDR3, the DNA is TGTGCCAGCAGTTTAATCATCTTCTCAGGGGTCACTGAAGCTTTCTTT. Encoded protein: CASSLIIFSGVTEAFF.